This T cell receptor (beta chain) was captured in a study of T cell clones after liver transplantation. Across the study: A pre-transplant mixed lymphocyte reaction with TCRbeta sequencing defined graft-donor-reactive clones followed in post-transplant blood. Tolerance: complete withdrawal held at least one year, liver enzymes staying within twice normal.

The repertoire was sequenced with immunoSEQ multiplex PCR; TCRdb's copy has only in-frame clones and lacks some. Seen here are about 33,000 clones, approximately 96% observed once, and the top ten hold roughly a quarter. V shed 6 bases and J 7 bases; nucleotides not matched to a gene: 7. Germline lookup yields CDR1 SNHLY and CDR2 FYNNEI. The CDR3 spans 14 residues. The sequence derives from a human patient who received a liver transplant. The T cells may partly be graft donor cells. This chain links TRBV2 with TRBJ1-2; TRBD1 aligns across 11 bases. Sequencing was performed on CD8+ T cells from blood, taken 12 months after liver transplant. CDR3 bases: TGTGCCAGCAGCCCGGGACAGGGGGTTCGTGGCTACACCTTC. Translated, it gives CASSPGQGVRGYTF.